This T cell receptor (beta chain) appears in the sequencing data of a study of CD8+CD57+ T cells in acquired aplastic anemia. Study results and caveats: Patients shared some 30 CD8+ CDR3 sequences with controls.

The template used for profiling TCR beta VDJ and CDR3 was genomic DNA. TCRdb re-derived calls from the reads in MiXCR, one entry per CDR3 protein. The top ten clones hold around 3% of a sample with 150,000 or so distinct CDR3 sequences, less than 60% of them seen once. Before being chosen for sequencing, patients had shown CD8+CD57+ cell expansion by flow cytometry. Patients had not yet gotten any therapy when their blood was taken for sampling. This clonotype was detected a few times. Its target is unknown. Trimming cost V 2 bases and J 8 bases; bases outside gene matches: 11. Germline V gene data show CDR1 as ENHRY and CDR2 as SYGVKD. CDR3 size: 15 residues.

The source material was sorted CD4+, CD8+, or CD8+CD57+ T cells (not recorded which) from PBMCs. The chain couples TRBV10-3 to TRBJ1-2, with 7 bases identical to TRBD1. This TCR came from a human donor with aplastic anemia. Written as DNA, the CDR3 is TGTGCCATCAGTGAGCAATTACAGGGGCGATGGGGCTACACCTTC. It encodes CAISEQLQGRWGYTF.